This T cell receptor beta chain derives from a study of T cells in Graves' hyperthyroidism and ophthalmopathy. This clonotype appeared many times. Germline assignment: CDR1 SGHRS and CDR2 YFSETQ. The J segment lost 0 bases and the V segment lost 5 bases, leaving 2 bases of the junction unmatched. The length of the CDR3 is 15 residues. TCR beta CDR3 region amplification was performed from RNA transcripts. The HTBI set primed first-round TCR CDR3 RT-PCR. TCRdb reprocessed the multiplex PCR reads via MiXCR and lists one record per CDR3 protein. The data hold about 110,000 distinct CDR3 sequences, with roughly 15% observed a single time.

This clonotype originated in a woman aged 45-59 years with Graves' hyperthyroidism. Sequencing was carried out using blood. J is TRBJ2-2 and V is TRBV5-1; TRBD1 matches at 9 bases. Written as DNA, the CDR3 is TGCGCCAGCAGGGACAGGGGATCGAACACCGGGGAGCTGTTTTTT. Its protein is CASRDRGSNTGELFF.